The next 4 T cell receptor beta chains were all read from a single sample in a study of cytomegalovirus exposure and HLA in healthy donors. The PCR contained 60 Vbeta and 13 Jbeta primers. Sequencing was performed with immunoSEQ multiplex PCR; in TCRdb, only in-frame clones are kept and a portion is missing. The data hold nearly 110,000 clones, with more than 75% observed a single time. What was sequenced was PBMCs. The source is a man aged 30 to 45 in good health and CMV-seropositive.

The chain links TRBV11-2 to TRBJ2-5; D perhaps matches TRBD2 (6 bases). The CDR3 totals 14 residues. Trimming removed 0 bases at V and 2 bases at J, with 7 bases between. Looked up from germline, CDR1 is SGHAT and CDR2 is FQNNGV. CDR3 sequence: CASSLDLAQETQYF. The CDR3 nucleotides read TGTGCCAGCAGCTTAGATCTAGCGCAAGAGACCCAGTACTTC.

V gene TRBV5-5 combines with J gene TRBJ1-5; D call uncertain. This CDR3 comprises 16 residues. From germline, CDR1 is SGHKS and CDR2 YYEKEE (reference sequence). V was clipped by 2 bases and J by 7 bases, with 19 bases between them. The CDR3 loop reads CASSFEGWGMLQPQHF. CDR3 nucleotides: TGTGCCAGCAGCTTCGAGGGATGGGGAATGCTCCAGCCCCAGCATTTT.

The count of this clone is one. The J gene is TRBJ2-5, the V gene TRBV5-1; TRBD2 matches at 7 bases. The CDR3 extends over 12 amino acids. V shed 5 bases, J shed 5 bases, and the junction held 3 bases outside the gene matches. The germline gives CDR1 SGHRS, CDR2 YFSETQ. The CDR3, as DNA: TGCGCCAGCAGGTCCGGGGGGGAGACCCAGTACTTC. The encoded protein is CASRSGGETQYF.

As DNA, the CDR3 is TGTGCCAGCAGTTACGGCCCAGATACGCAGTATTTT. Protein sequence: CASSYGPDTQYF. The chain recombines TRBV6-6 with TRBJ2-3; D gene ambiguous. CDR3 length equals 12 residues. Germline V gene sequence: CDR1 MNHNY, CDR2 SVGAGI (reference sequence). V lost 2 bases and J lost 4, with 4 bases in between.